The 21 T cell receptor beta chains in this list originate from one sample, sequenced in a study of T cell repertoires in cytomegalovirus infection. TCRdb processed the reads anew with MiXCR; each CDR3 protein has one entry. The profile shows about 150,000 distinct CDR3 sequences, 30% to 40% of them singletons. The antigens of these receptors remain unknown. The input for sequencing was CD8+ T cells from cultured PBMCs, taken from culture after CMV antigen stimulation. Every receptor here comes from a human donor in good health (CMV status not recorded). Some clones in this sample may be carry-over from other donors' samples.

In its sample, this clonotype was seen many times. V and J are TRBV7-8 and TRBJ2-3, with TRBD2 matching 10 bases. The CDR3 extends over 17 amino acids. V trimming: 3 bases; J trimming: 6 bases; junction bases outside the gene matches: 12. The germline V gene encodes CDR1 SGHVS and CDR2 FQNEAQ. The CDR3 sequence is CASSFHEGAGGLDTQYF. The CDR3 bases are TGTGCCAGCAGCTTCCACGAGGGAGCGGGGGGGCTGGATACGCAGTATTTT.

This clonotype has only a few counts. CDR3 in DNA: TGCGCCAGCAGAACCCGACTTAACTCCTACAATGAGCAGTTCTTC. The encoded protein is CASRTRLNSYNEQFF. The rearrangement uses TRBV4-1 and TRBJ2-1; D is undetermined. Trimming removed 6 bases from V and 0 bases from J, with 12 bases in between. The CDR3 covers 15 residues. Germline loops: CDR1 MGHRA, CDR2 YSYEKL.

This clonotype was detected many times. The CDR3 DNA reads TGTGCCAGCAGCTCAGAAATTAGACTCTGGAACACTGAAGCTTTCTTT. Translating it yields CASSSEIRLWNTEAFF. The genes are TRBV7-2 and TRBJ1-1; D is unclear. Germline loops: CDR1 SGHTA, CDR2 FQGNSA. The length of the CDR3 is 16 residues. V was pared by 4 bases and J by 1 base, with 16 bases between.

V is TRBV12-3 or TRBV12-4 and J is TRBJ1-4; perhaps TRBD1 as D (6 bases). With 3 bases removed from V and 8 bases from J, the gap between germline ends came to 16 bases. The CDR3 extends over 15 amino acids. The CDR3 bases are TGTGCCAGCAGTTTCCTGGGGGGGGCGGAAGAAAAACTGTTTTTT. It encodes CASSFLGGAEEKLFF.

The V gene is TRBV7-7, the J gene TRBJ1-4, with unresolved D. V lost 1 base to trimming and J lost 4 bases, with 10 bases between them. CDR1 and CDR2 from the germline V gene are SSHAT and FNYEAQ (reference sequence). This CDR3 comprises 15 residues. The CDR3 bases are TGTGCCAGCAGCTTAGGTCGGGGTCTTAATGAAAAACTGTTTTTT. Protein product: CASSLGRGLNEKLFF.

CDR3 nucleotides: TGTGCCAGCACCCCGGGTGTGGATACGCAGTATTTT. This translates into CASTPGVDTQYF. This chain joins TRBV7-9 and TRBJ2-3; D not certain. This CDR3 spans 12 amino acids. The germline gives CDR1 SEHNR, CDR2 FQNEAQ (reference sequence). Trimming removed 7 bases from V and 6 bases from J, with 11 bases in between.

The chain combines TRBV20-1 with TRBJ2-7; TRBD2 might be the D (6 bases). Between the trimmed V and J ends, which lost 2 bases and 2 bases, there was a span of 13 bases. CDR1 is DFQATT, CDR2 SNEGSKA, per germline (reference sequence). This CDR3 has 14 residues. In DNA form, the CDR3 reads TGCAGTGCTAGACGGTGGGGGGAAGCCTACGAGCAGTACTTC. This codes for CSARRWGEAYEQYF.

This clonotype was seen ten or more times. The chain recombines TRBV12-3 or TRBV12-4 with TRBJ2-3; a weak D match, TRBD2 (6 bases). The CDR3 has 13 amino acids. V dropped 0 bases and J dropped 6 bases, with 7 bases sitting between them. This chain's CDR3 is CASSLAGGDTQYF. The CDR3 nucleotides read TGTGCCAGCAGTTTAGCCGGAGGGGATACGCAGTATTTT.

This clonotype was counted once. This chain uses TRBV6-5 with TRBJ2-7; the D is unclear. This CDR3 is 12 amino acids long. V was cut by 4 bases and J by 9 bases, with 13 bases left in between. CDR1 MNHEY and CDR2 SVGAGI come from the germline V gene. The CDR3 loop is CASSSSAAGQYF. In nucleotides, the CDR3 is TGTGCCAGCAGTTCCTCGGCCGCAGGGCAGTACTTC.

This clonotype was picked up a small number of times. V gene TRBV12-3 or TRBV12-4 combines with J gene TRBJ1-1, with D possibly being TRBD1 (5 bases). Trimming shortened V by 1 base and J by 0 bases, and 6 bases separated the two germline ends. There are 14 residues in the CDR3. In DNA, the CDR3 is TGTGCCAGCAGTTTAGGAGGGGTGAACACTGAAGCTTTCTTT. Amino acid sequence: CASSLGGVNTEAFF.

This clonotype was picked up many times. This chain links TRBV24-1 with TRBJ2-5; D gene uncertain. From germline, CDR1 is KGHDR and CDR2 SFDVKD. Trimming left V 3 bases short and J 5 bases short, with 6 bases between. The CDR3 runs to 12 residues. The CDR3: CATSDPTETQYF. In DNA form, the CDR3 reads TGTGCCACCAGTGATCCCACTGAGACCCAGTACTTC.

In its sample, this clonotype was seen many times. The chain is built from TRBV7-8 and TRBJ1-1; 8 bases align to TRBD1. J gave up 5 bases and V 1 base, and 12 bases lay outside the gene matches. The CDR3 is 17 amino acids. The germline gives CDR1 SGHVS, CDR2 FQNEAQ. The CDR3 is CASSLGRDRITRTEAFF. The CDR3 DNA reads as TGTGCCAGCAGCTTAGGCCGGGACAGGATAACAAGGACTGAAGCTTTCTTT.

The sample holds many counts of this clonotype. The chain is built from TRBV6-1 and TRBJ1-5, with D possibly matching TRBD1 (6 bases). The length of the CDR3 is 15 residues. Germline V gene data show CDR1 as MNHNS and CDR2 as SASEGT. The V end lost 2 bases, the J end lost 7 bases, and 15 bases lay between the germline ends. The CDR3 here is CASSELIRTEQPQHF. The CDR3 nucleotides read TGTGCCAGCAGTGAATTAATCCGGACAGAACAGCCCCAGCATTTT.

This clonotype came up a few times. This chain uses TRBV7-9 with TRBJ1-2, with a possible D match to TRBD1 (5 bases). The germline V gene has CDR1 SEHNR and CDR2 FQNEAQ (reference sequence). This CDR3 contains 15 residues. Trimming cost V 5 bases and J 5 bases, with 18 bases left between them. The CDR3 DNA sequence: TGTGCCAGCAGCGGGGCAGGGTACCGTAGTTATGGCTACACCTTC. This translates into CASSGAGYRSYGYTF.

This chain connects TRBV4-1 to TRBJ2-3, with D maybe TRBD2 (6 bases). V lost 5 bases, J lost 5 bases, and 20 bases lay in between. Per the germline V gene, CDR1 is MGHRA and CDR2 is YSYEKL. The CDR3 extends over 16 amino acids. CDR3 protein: CASSGSRDSRKDTQYF. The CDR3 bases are TGCGCCAGCAGCGGGTCCCGGGACTCGCGTAAAGATACGCAGTATTTT.

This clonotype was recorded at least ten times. The CDR3 region is CASTRGPGNEQYF. The CDR3 nucleotides are TGTGCCAGCACACGGGGGCCGGGGAACGAGCAGTACTTC. The rearrangement links TRBV7-9 to TRBJ2-7; tentatively, D is TRBD1 or TRBD2 (6 bases each). The CDR3 spans 13 residues. V gave up 7 bases and J gave up 5 bases, with 15 bases separating them. Germline V CDR1 and CDR2: SEHNR, FQNEAQ (reference sequence).

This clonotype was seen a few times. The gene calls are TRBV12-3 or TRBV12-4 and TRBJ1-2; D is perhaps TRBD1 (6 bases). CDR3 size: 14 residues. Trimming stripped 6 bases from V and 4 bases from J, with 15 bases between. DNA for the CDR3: TGTGCCAGCAGCCCGATGGGGGCCGGCTATGGCTACACCTTC. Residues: CASSPMGAGYGYTF.

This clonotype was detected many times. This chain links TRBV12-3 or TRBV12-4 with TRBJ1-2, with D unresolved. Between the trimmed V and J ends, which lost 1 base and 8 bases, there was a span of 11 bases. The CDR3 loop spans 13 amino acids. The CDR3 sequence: CASSLGQWKGYTF. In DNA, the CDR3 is TGTGCCAGCAGTTTAGGTCAGTGGAAGGGCTACACCTTC.

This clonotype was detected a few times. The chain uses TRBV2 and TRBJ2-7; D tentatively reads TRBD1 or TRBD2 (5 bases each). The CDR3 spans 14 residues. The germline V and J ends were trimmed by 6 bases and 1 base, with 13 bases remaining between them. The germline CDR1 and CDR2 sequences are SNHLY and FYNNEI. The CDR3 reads CASSGTISSYEQYF. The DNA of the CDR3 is TGTGCCAGCAGCGGGACCATCTCATCCTACGAGCAGTACTTC. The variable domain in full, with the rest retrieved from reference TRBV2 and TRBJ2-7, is EPEVTQTPSHQVTQMGQEVILRCVPISNHLYFYWYRQILGQKVEFLVSFYNNEISEKSEIFDDQFSVERPDGSNFTLKIRSTKLEDSAMYFCASSGTISSYEQYFGPGTRLTVT.

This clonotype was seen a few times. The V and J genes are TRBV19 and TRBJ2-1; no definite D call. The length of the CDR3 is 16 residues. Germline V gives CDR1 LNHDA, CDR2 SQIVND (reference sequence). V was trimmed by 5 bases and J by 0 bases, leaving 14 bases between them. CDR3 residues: CASSSLQIFSYNEQFF. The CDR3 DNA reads TGTGCCAGTAGTTCTCTCCAGATTTTCTCCTACAATGAGCAGTTCTTC.

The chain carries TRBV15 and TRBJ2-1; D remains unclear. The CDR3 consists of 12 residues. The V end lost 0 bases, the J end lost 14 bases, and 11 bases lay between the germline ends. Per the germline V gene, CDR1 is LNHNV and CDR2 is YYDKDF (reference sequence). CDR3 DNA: TGTGCCACCAGCAGAGATGCTCGCATGAAGTTCTTC. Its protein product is CATSRDARMKFF.